This TCR beta chain was captured in a study of T cells in Graves' hyperthyroidism and ophthalmopathy (dated by TCRdb to between 2018 and 2021). Turning to the overall study: Peripheral blood samples were taken at initial diagnosis, before any treatment was given. To identify distinguishing TCR V-J signatures, a discovery cohort of 100 patients was used, comprising 40 to 45 with Graves' ophthalmopathy and around 57 with stable Graves' hyperthyroidism. An independent validation cohort of about 20 hyperthyroidism patients and 17 patients who later progressed to ophthalmopathy tested prospective prediction of ophthalmopathy. The roughly 94 discovery patients were randomly divided into training and test sets at a 7:3 ratio. In more than five Graves' hyperthyroidism patients, the study also compared T-cell repertoires from thyroid tissue with T-cell repertoires from blood. Once sampling was done, hyperthyroidism patients were given methimazole at a starting dose of 30 mg daily, whereas ophthalmopathy patients were given high-dose intravenous methylprednisolone. According to the paper, TCR Vbeta CDR3 sequencing was carried out on more than 120 peripheral blood samples, which came from about 45 ophthalmopathy, around 75 hyperthyroidism and roughly 17 progressor patients.

Amplification of TCR beta CDR3 regions was carried out from RNA transcripts. The TCR CDR3 was subjected to a first round of RT-PCR using the HTBI primer set and the Qiagen OneStep RT-PCR kit. A second multiplex PCR round built the libraries, followed by size selection and purification. The libraries were sequenced on an Illumina HiSeq2000 using paired-end 100 bp reads. As for the authors' bioinformatics: SOAPnuke was used to process the raw data, removing reads that contained adapters or uncalled bases, had a mean Phred below 15, or lacked an exact match to the constant primer or identifier. High-quality paired reads were merged with COPE v1.2.5, and unique nucleotide sequences were defined as clonotypes. Clonotypes were aligned to IMGT TRBV, TRBD and TRBJ reference segments using MiTCR v1.1. Analysis was restricted to V-J combinations with a frequency above 0.0001, which covered about 99% of repertoires. A TCS score was defined as the ratio of F50 (clonal expansion) to E x V (chaos), with BLOSUM62-based TCRdist applied between CDR3 peptides within each V-J. Welch's t-statistics and random forest reduced around 550 V-J features to 13, which were used in a naive Bayes classifier (R e1071). The public reads were quality trimmed at Q25 with fastp and then assembled into clones with MiXCR by TCRdb, keeping productive beta chains. Here each entry gathers all rows of one CDR3 protein and keeps the most common genes and DNA. The V and J calls shown here were made by TCRdb, not taken from the authors' results. For this sample the table gives over 250,000 distinct CDR3 sequences, of which under 30% were detected only once. The ten largest clones capture approximately 30% of the sample.

The CDR3 covers 15 residues, taking in both the cysteine and the phenylalanine. Only the CDR3 portion is preserved as DNA: 45 bases, with reading frame beginning at the first base. Trimming removed 6 bases from V and 2 bases from J, leaving 16 bases between the germline ends. The germline V gene sets CDR1 to SGHDN and CDR2 to FVKESK. Broad study findings and their caveats: A model built on a 13 V-J signature distinguished ophthalmopathy from stable hyperthyroidism, reaching over 85% sensitivity and 81.08% specificity in cross-validation and 80%/75% in testing. In validation, progression to ophthalmopathy was predicted by the model with nearly 71% sensitivity and 72% to 80% specificity, a median of around 5.9 months before onset. No statistical method was used to fix the sample size in advance, and group allocation was not hidden from the investigators. Most expanded thyroid clonotypes (frequency above 0.001) were also detected in blood, suggesting blood repertoires may reflect thyroid immune responses.

This clonotype was observed at least ten times. Its antigen is not yet known. Base qualities were left out, and no much larger clone turns up one base away. Hyperthyroidism patients were aged 18 to 65 years and newly diagnosed, with disease duration of less than 2 months. Any patient with an uncontrolled infection, another autoimmune disease, pregnancy or lactation was excluded. Diagnoses were based on clinical symptoms, serum thyroxine and TRAb, thyroid ultrasound and orbital computed tomography. Blood from progressor patients was drawn when they were first diagnosed with hyperthyroidism, before any ophthalmopathy symptoms appeared. PBMCs were separated from approximately 10 ml of fresh peripheral blood using Ficoll-Paque density gradient centrifugation. Progressor patients were first diagnosed with Graves' hyperthyroidism and then developed ophthalmopathy during follow-up. Trizol reagent was used to extract total RNA, and RNA quality was then checked on an Agilent 2100 Bioanalyzer.

The chain is assembled from TRBV14 and TRBJ1-2, with the D gene not confidently named. This receptor was obtained from a man aged 35 to 55 with Graves' hyperthyroidism that later progressed to Graves' ophthalmopathy. Input material: blood. In nucleotide form, the sequence is TGTGCCAGCAGTCCCACTGCCAGCCTCAACTATGGCTACACCTTC. The encoded protein is CASSPTASLNYGYTF.